These 23 T cell receptor beta chains share one sample of origin, sequenced in a study of CD8 T cell repertoires and HIV-1 epitope variants. Clones were sequenced by immunoSEQ multiplex PCR, and TCRdb holds only the in-frame ones, with some missing. The sample includes almost 3,000 clones, approximately 76% of them seen just once. Their cognate antigens are unknown. Sequenced input: cultured CD8+ T cells derived from PBMCs. These receptors all stem from a male donor with HIV.

The J gene is TRBJ1-1, the V gene TRBV7-9, with unresolved D. Per the germline V gene, CDR1 is SEHNR and CDR2 is FQNEAQ (reference sequence). The ends were cut back, 1 base at V and 5 bases at J, with 2 bases in the middle. The CDR3 loop spans 11 amino acids. CDR3 in DNA: TGTGCCAGCAGCTTAGATACTGAAGCTTTCTTT. It translates to CASSLDTEAFF. Filled out from reference TRBV7-9 and TRBJ1-1, the complete variable domain reads DTGVSQNPRHKITKRGQNVTFRCDPISEHNRLYWYRQTLGQGPEFLTYFQNEAQLEKSRLLSDRFSAERPKGSFSTLEIQRTEQGDSAMYLCASSLDTEAFFGQGTRLTVV.

The V gene is TRBV9, the J gene TRBJ2-7, with 9 bases aligning to TRBD1. Germline CDR1 SGDLS, CDR2 YYNGEE. This CDR3 has 15 residues. V was clipped by 0 bases and J by 3 bases; unmatched bases: 4. The CDR3 region has the DNA TGTGCCAGCAGCGTAGGGGGACAGGGCGACTACGAGCAGTACTTC. It codes for CASSVGGQGDYEQYF.

This chain connects TRBV30 to TRBJ2-5; D call uncertain. The germline V and J ends were trimmed by 0 bases and 3 bases, with 5 bases remaining between them. The CDR3 is made up of 12 amino acids. Germline V CDR1 and CDR2: GTSNPN, SVGIG (reference sequence). The CDR3 loop reads CAWSVMEETQYF. The DNA for the CDR3 is TGTGCCTGGAGTGTAATGGAAGAGACCCAGTACTTC.

This clone is a singleton in its sample. In DNA form, the CDR3 reads TGTGCCAGCAGCCCAGCAGAAGCGAACACCGGGGAGCTGTTTTTT. This codes for CASSPAEANTGELFF. V gene TRBV7-9 combines with J gene TRBJ2-2; D is undetermined. Germline V CDR1 and CDR2: SEHNR, FQNEAQ (reference sequence). This CDR3 spans 15 amino acids. Trimming left V 5 bases short and J 0 bases short, with 10 bases between.

The chain carries TRBV7-9 and TRBJ2-7; possibly TRBD1 or TRBD2 for D (6 bases each). The V gene lost 5 bases and the J gene lost 0 bases, with 11 bases spanning the gap. The CDR3 has 14 residues. Germline values: CDR1 SEHNR, CDR2 FQNEAQ (reference sequence). The CDR3 spells CASSPPGASYEQYF. The CDR3 DNA reads as TGTGCCAGCAGCCCCCCGGGGGCCTCCTACGAGCAGTACTTC.

This clone was found a few times. The chain has TRBV7-9 and TRBJ2-1; no definite D call. The CDR3 is made up of 11 amino acids. Germline lookup yields CDR1 SEHNR and CDR2 FQNEAQ (reference sequence). The V end lost 5 bases, the J end lost 8 bases, and 7 bases lay between the germline ends. Here the CDR3 DNA reads TGTGCCAGCAGCCCGTGGGATGAGCAGTTCTTC. It encodes CASSPWDEQFF.

J is TRBJ1-2 and V is TRBV5-5; D not resolved. Germline V gene lookup returns CDR1 SGHKS and CDR2 YYEKEE (reference sequence). CDR3 size: 13 residues. The germline V and J ends were trimmed by 1 base and 7 bases, with 11 bases remaining between them. In nucleotides, the CDR3 is TGTGCCAGCAGCTTGAACTCCTCGCCTGGCTACACCTTC. Its protein is CASSLNSSPGYTF. Looking up the rest from reference TRBV5-5 and TRBJ1-2 gives the full variable domain: DAGVTQSPTHLIKTRGQQVTLRCSPISGHKSVSWYQQVLGQGPQFIFQYYEKEERGRGNFPDRFSARQFPNYSSELNVNALLLGDSALYLCASSLNSSPGYTFGSGTRLTVV.

This clone came up a few times. The chain couples TRBV7-2 to TRBJ2-3, with D perhaps TRBD2 (5 bases). The CDR3 runs 15 residues. CDR1 is SGHTA, CDR2 FQGNSA, per germline. The ends were cut back, 5 bases at V and 2 bases at J, with 14 bases in the middle. The CDR3 DNA sequence: TGTGCCAGCAGCCCCACTAGGGCTGCCACAGATACGCAGTATTTT. It codes for CASSPTRAATDTQYF.

V gene TRBV27 combines with J gene TRBJ2-3, with 8 bases that match TRBD2. Germline assignment: CDR1 MNHEY and CDR2 SMNVEV (reference sequence). This CDR3 has 15 amino acids. V was pared by 5 bases and J by 6 bases, with 10 bases of the junction left unmatched. CDR3 loop: CASSAYGGAGDTQYF. The CDR3 region has the DNA TGTGCCAGCAGTGCCTACGGGGGGGCCGGGGATACGCAGTATTTT.

The chain recombines TRBV18 with TRBJ2-7, with 9 bases matching TRBD1. From germline, CDR1 is KGHSH and CDR2 LQKENI. The CDR3 sequence is 15 residues long. The trim removed 4 bases at V and 5 bases at J, leaving 9 bases unmatched. CDR3 coding DNA: TGTGCCAGCTCACGACCGGGACAGGGAGTCCACGAGCAGTACTTC. Encoded protein: CASSRPGQGVHEQYF.

This clone was detected only a few times. This chain uses TRBV5-6 with TRBJ2-7; D not certain. Germline loops: CDR1 SGHDT, CDR2 YYEEEE. Trimming shortened V by 4 bases and J by 6 bases, and 11 bases separated the two germline ends. This CDR3 has 12 residues. CDR3 sequence: CASSLLSGEQYF. The CDR3 bases are TGTGCCAGCAGCCTCCTATCAGGCGAGCAGTACTTC.

This clone was counted between two and nine times. The J gene is TRBJ2-3, the V gene TRBV27; TRBD2 matches 14 bases. Losses at the gene ends were 6 bases for V and 0 bases for J; bases not matched to a gene: 8. Germline assignment: CDR1 MNHEY and CDR2 SMNVEV (reference sequence). This CDR3 is 18 amino acids long. CDR3 DNA: TGTGCCAGCAGACCCACGACTAGCGGGAGGGCTAGCACAGATACGCAGTATTTT. This encodes CASRPTTSGRASTDTQYF.

The chain recombines TRBV6-5 with TRBJ2-1, with 7 bases fitting TRBD2. The length of the CDR3 is 16 residues. The V segment lost 1 base and the J segment 4 bases; nucleotides outside the gene matches: 7. The germline gives CDR1 MNHEY, CDR2 SVGAGI. Written as DNA, the CDR3 is TGTGCCAGCAGTTACTATGGGAGGGGCTCTTACAATGAGCAGTTCTTC. Residues: CASSYYGRGSYNEQFF.

The chain links TRBV28 to TRBJ2-3; TRBD1 aligns across 8 bases. The CDR3 totals 14 residues. Per germline, CDR1 MDHEN and CDR2 SYDVKM. The junction had 9 bases not matched to a gene; V was cut back by 9 bases and J by 4 bases. CDR3 protein: CASFTSGGPDTQYF. CDR3 coding DNA: TGTGCCAGTTTTACCTCAGGGGGCCCAGATACGCAGTATTTT.

This clone was seen only a few times. This chain joins TRBV7-9 and TRBJ2-2, with a possible D match to TRBD1 (5 bases). V lost 5 bases, J lost 3 bases, and 16 bases lay in between. Germline values: CDR1 SEHNR, CDR2 FQNEAQ (reference sequence). This CDR3 has 16 amino acids. The CDR3 loop is CASSHIKGRDTGELFF. CDR3 nucleotides: TGTGCCAGCAGCCACATTAAGGGGCGCGACACCGGGGAGCTGTTTTTT.

The chain couples TRBV7-8 to TRBJ2-3; D might be TRBD1 (5 bases). The CDR3 loop spans 14 amino acids. Per germline, CDR1 SGHVS and CDR2 FQNEAQ. Trimming left V 6 bases short and J 1 base short, with 11 bases between. Here the CDR3 DNA reads TGTGCCAGCAGAGGCAGGGCTGGCACAGATACGCAGTATTTT. Translating it yields CASRGRAGTDTQYF.

This chain uses TRBV9 with TRBJ2-5, with TRBD1 matching over 7 bases. Unmatched junction bases numbered 8, after V lost 4 bases and J lost 2 bases. Germline values: CDR1 SGDLS, CDR2 YYNGEE. The CDR3 covers 15 residues. The CDR3 bases are TGTGCCAGCAGCCCACGGACAGGCCATCAAGAGACCCAGTACTTC. Protein: CASSPRTGHQETQYF. Full variable domain (remainder filled in from reference TRBV9 and TRBJ2-5): DSGVTQTPKHLITATGQRVTLRCSPRSGDLSVYWYQQSLDQGLQFLIQYYNGEERAKGNILERFSAQQFPDLHSELNLSSLELGDSALYFCASSPRTGHQETQYFGPGTRLLVL.

The chain recombines TRBV7-2 with TRBJ2-1, with a weak D call TRBD1 (6 bases). Trimming took 6 bases from V and 3 from J, leaving 9 bases between them. CDR1 is SGHTA and CDR2 is FQGNSA in the germline V gene. This CDR3 is 13 amino acids long. The CDR3, as DNA: TGTGCCAGCAGACTGGACAGCTACAATGAGCAGTTCTTC. Translation: CASRLDSYNEQFF.

This chain connects TRBV29-1 to TRBJ2-7; D not resolved. The CDR3 loop spans 15 amino acids. The V end was cut by 1 base, the J end by 0 bases, with 13 bases between. Germline CDR1 SQVTM, CDR2 ANQGSEA. CDR3 sequence: CSVEGEEELSYEQYF. Written as DNA, the CDR3 is TGCAGCGTTGAAGGAGAAGAGGAGCTCTCCTACGAGCAGTACTTC.

The CDR3 sequence is CASSRDSSGANVLTF. The CDR3 bases are TGTGCCAGCAGCCGTGACAGCTCTGGGGCCAACGTCCTGACTTTC. The chain employs TRBV13 and TRBJ2-6; weak D call: TRBD1 (5 bases). V was pared by 5 bases and J by 0 bases, with 8 bases between. This CDR3 spans 15 amino acids. Germline lookup yields CDR1 PRHDT and CDR2 FYEKMQ (reference sequence). Full variable domain (missing parts from reference TRBV13 and TRBJ2-6): AAGVIQSPRHLIKEKRETATLKCYPIPRHDTVYWYQQGPGQDPQFLISFYEKMQSDKGSIPDRFSAQQFSDYHSELNMSSLELGDSALYFCASSRDSSGANVLTFGAGSRLTVL.

This chain uses TRBV28 with TRBJ1-4; tentative D call: TRBD1 (5 bases). V was cut by 8 bases and J by 8 bases, with 21 bases left in between. The CDR3 extends over 15 amino acids. CDR1 is MDHEN and CDR2 is SYDVKM in the germline V gene. CDR3 nucleotide sequence: TGTGCCAGCGCAATTACTGGCCACCGGGGGGAAAAACTGTTTTTT. This codes for CASAITGHRGEKLFF.

The chain employs TRBV13 and TRBJ1-2, with a weak D call TRBD1 (5 bases). The ends were cut back, 11 bases at V and 12 bases at J, with 31 bases in the middle. Per germline, CDR1 PRHDT and CDR2 FYEKMQ (reference sequence). This CDR3 is 15 amino acids long. CDR3 DNA: TGTGCCGCCGGGTCCTTCGGGCAGGGAGATTCTATAAACACCTTC. Protein sequence: CAAGSFGQGDSINTF.

This chain joins TRBV2 and TRBJ1-2, with D unclear. Between the trimmed V and J ends, which lost 6 bases and 4 bases, there was a span of 12 bases. Per the germline V gene, CDR1 is SNHLY and CDR2 is FYNNEI. The CDR3 covers 13 residues. CDR3 sequence: CASRPEESYGYTF. The CDR3 DNA sequence: TGTGCCAGCAGGCCGGAAGAGAGCTATGGCTACACCTTC.